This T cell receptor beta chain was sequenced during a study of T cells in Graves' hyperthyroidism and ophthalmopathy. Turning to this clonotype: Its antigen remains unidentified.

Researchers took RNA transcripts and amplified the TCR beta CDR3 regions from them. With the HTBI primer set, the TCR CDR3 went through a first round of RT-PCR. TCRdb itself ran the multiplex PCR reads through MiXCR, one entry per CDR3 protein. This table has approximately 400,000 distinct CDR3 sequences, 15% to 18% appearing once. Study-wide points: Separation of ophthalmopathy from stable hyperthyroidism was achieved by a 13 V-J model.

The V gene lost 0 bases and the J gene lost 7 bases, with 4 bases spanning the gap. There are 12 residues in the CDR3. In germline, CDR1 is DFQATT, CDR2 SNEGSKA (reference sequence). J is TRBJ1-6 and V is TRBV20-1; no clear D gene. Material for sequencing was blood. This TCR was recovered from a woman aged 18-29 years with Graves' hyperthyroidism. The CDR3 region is CSARDRNSPLHF. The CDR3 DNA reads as TGCAGTGCTAGAGACAGGAATTCACCCCTCCACTTT.